The clone carrying this TCR beta chain was detected only a few times. Its antigen remains unidentified. This sample was taken from a study of T-cell reconstitution after alpha-beta-depleted transplantation in children. Study-level points and caveats: Surviving thymic progenitors and recipient T cells were the source of high TCRbeta diversity at day 60 in some patients. One year after transplant, T-cell counts and diversity came mostly from newly produced T cells. Reportedly, roughly two months post-transplant, alpha-beta T cells arose from several hundred expanded graft clones.

Unique molecular identifiers were built into the TCRbeta library. TCRdb reprocessed the PCR reads via MiXCR and lists one record per CDR3 protein. The sample lists about 300,000 distinct CDR3 sequences, around 7.1% occurring once. The specimen was peripheral blood, collected 360 days after TCRalphabeta/CD19-depleted stem cell transplant. The receptor was derived from a female patient aged 2-9 years who had a stem cell transplant for Fanconi anemia, so the T cells may come from the graft donor.

The CDR3 coding sequence is TGTGCCAGCAGTGCCCGGTTCGGGGTGACTGAAGCTTTCTTT. Protein sequence: CASSARFGVTEAFF. V gene TRBV6-4 combines with J gene TRBJ1-1; the D is unclear. The germline gives CDR1 MRHNA, CDR2 SNTAGT. V lost 4 bases to trimming and J lost 5 bases, with 14 bases between them. The CDR3 covers 14 residues.